The 18 T cell receptor beta chains listed next were all sequenced from one sample in a study of shared T cell receptors in the human thymus. TCRdb keeps only in-frame clones here, not all; method: immunoSEQ multiplex PCR. This table holds hundreds of thousands of clones, roughly 86% found once. These sequences were also reported in another study, on human thymus T cells.

Sample: thymocytes. The source of these receptors is a boy under two years old with a congenital heart defect.

This sequence joins TRBV27 and TRBJ1-2; D not certain. From germline, CDR1 is MNHEY and CDR2 SMNVEV (reference sequence). The ends were cut back, 7 bases at V and 7 bases at J, with 13 bases in the middle. CDR3 length: 12 amino acids. The DNA of the CDR3 is TGTGCCAGCAAACGGGGTTTTGGTGGCTACACCTTC. Amino acid sequence: CASKRGFGGYTF.

The genes are TRBV7-3 and TRBJ1-6; perhaps TRBD1 as D (5 bases). The V and J ends lost 5 bases and 10 bases respectively, with 12 bases between them. Looked up from germline, CDR1 is SGHTA and CDR2 is FQGTGA. The CDR3 has 13 amino acids. CDR3 sequence (DNA): TGTGCCAGCAGCCGGGGGGAGGGATCACCCCTCCACTTT. Its translation is CASSRGEGSPLHF.

This clone was seen a single time. CDR3 nucleotide sequence: TGTGCCAGCAGCTACCGGACAGGGGAAGCTTTCTTT. It codes for CASSYRTGEAFF. The chain uses TRBV7-9 and TRBJ1-1, with 8 bases identical to TRBD1. The germline CDR1 and CDR2 sequences are SEHNR and FQNEAQ (reference sequence). This CDR3 has 12 amino acids. V lost 4 bases, J lost 8 bases, and 3 bases stayed unmatched.

This chain connects TRBV5-8 to TRBJ2-1; D is perhaps TRBD2 (6 bases). V was shortened by 3 bases and J by 9 bases, with 16 bases between the two germline ends. This CDR3 is built from 14 residues. Germline V gene lookup returns CDR1 SGHTS and CDR2 YDEGEE. The CDR3 loop reads CASSSPGVWGEQFF. The CDR3 DNA reads as TGTGCCAGCAGCTCGCCGGGGGTCTGGGGTGAGCAGTTCTTC.

The V gene is TRBV27, the J gene TRBJ1-6; 9 nucleotides line up with TRBD1. The CDR3 sequence is 15 residues long. Germline CDR1 is MNHEY and CDR2 is SMNVEV (reference sequence). With 2 bases clipped from V and 8 bases from J, the junction kept 4 bases outside the gene matches. The CDR3 region has the DNA TGTGCCAGCAGTTTACGGGGACAGGGTGATTCACCCCTCCACTTT. Amino acids: CASSLRGQGDSPLHF.

V is TRBV11-2 and J is TRBJ1-1; maybe TRBD1 (5 bases). The CDR3 covers 15 residues. V shed 6 bases and J shed 0 bases, with 14 bases lying between them. Germline CDR1 SGHAT, CDR2 FQNNGV. CDR3 in amino acids: CASSPGGGLNTEAFF. As DNA, the CDR3 is TGTGCCAGCAGTCCGGGGGGGGGACTGAACACTGAAGCTTTCTTT.

Turning to this clone: Different DNA sequences within this sample yield the same CDR3. V usage is TRBV6-5 and J usage is TRBJ1-1; unclear D gene. The CDR3 contains 15 residues. The V end lost 2 bases, the J end lost 0 bases, and 10 bases lay between the germline ends. CDR1 MNHEY and CDR2 SVGAGI come from the germline V gene. The CDR3 region has the DNA TGTGCCAGCAGTTACAGCTCAGGTCTGAACACTGAAGCTTTCTTT. Its translation: CASSYSSGLNTEAFF.

V and J are TRBV4-3 and TRBJ2-7; possibly TRBD1 for D (6 bases). V shed 1 base and J shed 3 bases, with 13 bases lying between them. CDR3 length: 15 amino acids. Germline values: CDR1 LGHNA, CDR2 YSLEER. The CDR3 reads CASSQGTGSGYEQYF. CDR3 DNA: TGCGCCAGCAGCCAAGGAACAGGGTCGGGCTACGAGCAGTACTTC.

This chain joins TRBV25-1 and TRBJ2-7; maybe TRBD1 (6 bases). The germline gives CDR1 MGHDK, CDR2 SYGVNS. V lost 3 bases and J lost 5, with 11 bases in between. The CDR3 runs 13 residues. CDR3 in DNA: TGTGCCAGCAGTGACCCCAGGGGACACGAGCAGTACTTC. Translation gives CASSDPRGHEQYF.

The V call is TRBV7-9, the J call TRBJ2-5, with TRBD1 matching over 8 bases. The germline V gene encodes CDR1 SEHNR and CDR2 FQNEAQ (reference sequence). The CDR3 has 18 amino acids. V shed 3 bases, J shed 3 bases, and the junction held 15 bases outside the gene matches. The CDR3 region has the DNA TGTGCCAGCAGCTTTCAAGGTTCAGGGGGCGTTTCGGAAGAGACCCAGTACTTC. This gives the protein CASSFQGSGGVSEETQYF.

For the CDR3, the DNA is TGTGCCAGCACCCGGGGACTAGCGGGGGGGCACGAGCAGTACTTC. Amino acid sequence: CASTRGLAGGHEQYF. The chain recombines TRBV6-5 with TRBJ2-7; 16 bases fit TRBD2. Germline loops: CDR1 MNHEY, CDR2 SVGAGI. With 7 bases clipped from V and 5 bases from J, the junction kept 5 bases outside the gene matches. The CDR3 runs 15 residues.

CDR3 residues: CASSLGTPYSNQPQHF. The CDR3 coding sequence is TGTGCCAGCAGCTTAGGGACACCTTATAGCAATCAGCCCCAGCATTTT. The J gene is TRBJ1-5, the V gene TRBV7-3, with D maybe TRBD1 (6 bases). The length of the CDR3 is 16 residues. The V and J ends lost 2 bases and 0 bases respectively, with 11 bases between them. Germline assignment: CDR1 SGHTA and CDR2 FQGTGA.

V is TRBV6-5 and J is TRBJ2-1; tentative D call: TRBD2 (6 bases). The CDR3 is 16 amino acids. The germline gives CDR1 MNHEY, CDR2 SVGAGI. The V gene lost 2 bases and the J gene lost 6 bases, with 17 bases spanning the gap. CDR3 sequence (DNA): TGTGCCAGCAGTTACCCCACTAGGGGAGGTGGCAATGAGCAGTTCTTC. It yields the protein CASSYPTRGGGNEQFF.

Written as DNA, the CDR3 is TGTGCCAGCAGCTTATGGGGAGGACACACTGAAGCTTTCTTT. Translating it yields CASSLWGGHTEAFF. The chain combines TRBV7-9 with TRBJ1-1; D is uncertain. Germline-derived CDR1 and CDR2 are SEHNR and FQNEAQ (reference sequence). CDR3 size: 14 residues. The germline V and J ends were trimmed by 2 bases and 3 bases, with 10 bases remaining between them. The entire variable domain, with the rest obtained from reference TRBV7-9 and TRBJ1-1, is as follows: DTGVSQNPRHKITKRGQNVTFRCDPISEHNRLYWYRQTLGQGPEFLTYFQNEAQLEKSRLLSDRFSAERPKGSFSTLEIQRTEQGDSAMYLCASSLWGGHTEAFFGQGTRLTVV.

This sequence joins TRBV4-2 and TRBJ1-5; D unresolved. The germline V gene encodes CDR1 LGHNA and CDR2 YNFKEQ. V shed 0 bases and J shed 2 bases, with 20 bases lying between them. The CDR3 is 19 amino acids. CDR3 in amino acids: CASSQDSSVAARGNQPQHF. The DNA for the CDR3 is TGTGCCAGCAGCCAAGACTCAAGCGTAGCAGCGCGCGGCAATCAGCCCCAGCATTTT.

The chain is built from TRBV10-3 and TRBJ2-3; 12 bases are a match to TRBD2. Looked up from germline, CDR1 is ENHRY and CDR2 is SYGVKD. Trimming took 6 bases from V and 2 from J; bases not matched to a gene: 3. The CDR3 sequence is 15 residues long. This CDR3 reads CAIRTSGRITDTQYF. The CDR3 DNA reads TGTGCCATCAGGACTAGCGGGAGAATCACAGATACGCAGTATTTT.

The chain carries TRBV4-2 and TRBJ2-3; 9 bases fit TRBD2. Trimming took 3 bases from V and 5 from J; bases not matched to a gene: 18. Germline CDR1 is LGHNA and CDR2 is YNFKEQ. The CDR3 extends over 19 amino acids. The CDR3 coding sequence is TGTGCCAGCAGCCAGGGGGTACTAGCTGGCGGGGGGGATGAAGATACGCAGTATTTT. This translates into CASSQGVLAGGGDEDTQYF.

This clone was counted once. The chain uses TRBV14 and TRBJ2-1; D may be TRBD2 (5 bases). V lost 0 bases to trimming and J lost 10 bases, with 19 bases between them. CDR1 SGHDN and CDR2 FVKESK come from the germline V gene. CDR3 length: 16 amino acids. The CDR3 here is CASSQDDLGRRGEQFF. The DNA for the CDR3 is TGTGCCAGCAGCCAAGACGACCTTGGCCGCCGAGGGGAGCAGTTCTTC.